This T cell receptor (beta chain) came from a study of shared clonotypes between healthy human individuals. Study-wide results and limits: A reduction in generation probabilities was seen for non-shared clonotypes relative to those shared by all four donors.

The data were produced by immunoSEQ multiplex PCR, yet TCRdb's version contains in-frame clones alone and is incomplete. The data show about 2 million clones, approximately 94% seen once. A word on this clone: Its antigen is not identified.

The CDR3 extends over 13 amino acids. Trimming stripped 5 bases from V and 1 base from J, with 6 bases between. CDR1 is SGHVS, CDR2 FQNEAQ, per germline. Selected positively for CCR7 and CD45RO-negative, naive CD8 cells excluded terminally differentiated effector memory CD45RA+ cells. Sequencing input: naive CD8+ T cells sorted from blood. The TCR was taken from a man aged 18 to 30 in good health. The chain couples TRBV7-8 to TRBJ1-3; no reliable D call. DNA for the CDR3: TGTGCCAGCAGCCCAAATTCTGGAAACACCATATATTTT. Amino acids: CASSPNSGNTIYF.